This T cell receptor (beta chain) comes out of a study of T cell responses to AZD1222 COVID-19 vaccine. Study-level results: The breadth and depth of Spike-specific TCRs increased once two AZD1222 doses had been given.

The data were produced by immunoSEQ multiplex PCR, yet TCRdb's version contains in-frame clones alone and is incomplete. In the table there are under 150,000 clones, roughly 92% of which are singletons. Germline V gene data show CDR1 as LGHNA and CDR2 as YNFKEQ. The ends were cut back, 4 bases at V and 0 bases at J, with 9 bases in the middle. This CDR3 is built from 14 residues. With regard to this clone: Its specificity is unknown.

The sequence was collected from an adult who received the AZD1222 COVID-19 vaccine. This chain uses TRBV4-2 with TRBJ1-1, with D hard to call. The starting material was peripheral blood, obtained 28 days after the second AZD1222 dose. The CDR3 is CASSRERMNTEAFF. Here the CDR3 DNA reads TGTGCCAGCAGCCGAGAGAGGATGAACACTGAAGCTTTCTTT.